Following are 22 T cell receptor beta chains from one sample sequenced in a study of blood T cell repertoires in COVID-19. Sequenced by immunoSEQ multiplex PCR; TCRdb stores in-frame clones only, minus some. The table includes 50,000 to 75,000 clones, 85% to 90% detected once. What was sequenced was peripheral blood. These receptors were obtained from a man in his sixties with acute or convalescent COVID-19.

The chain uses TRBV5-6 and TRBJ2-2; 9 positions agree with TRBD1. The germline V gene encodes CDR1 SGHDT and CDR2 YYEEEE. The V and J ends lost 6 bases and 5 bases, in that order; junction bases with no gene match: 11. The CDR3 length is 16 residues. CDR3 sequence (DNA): TGTGCCAGCAACCTGATAAGGGACAGGGAGACCGGGGAGCTGTTTTTT. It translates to CASNLIRDRETGELFF.

CDR3 sequence (DNA): TGTGCCAGCAGCGTATCGGGACTTAACACCGGGGAGCTGTTTTTT. Its translation is CASSVSGLNTGELFF. The genes are TRBV9 and TRBJ2-2; D is perhaps TRBD2 (6 bases). The V gene's germline CDR1 is SGDLS and CDR2 YYNGEE. V shed 1 base and J shed 2 bases, with 9 bases lying between them. The CDR3 spans 15 residues.

DNA for the CDR3: TGCAGCGTTGCAGGCAGGGCAGGGAATGAGCAGTTCTTC. It is translated as CSVAGRAGNEQFF. The chain is built from TRBV29-1 and TRBJ2-1, with D perhaps TRBD1 (5 bases). The V end was cut by 4 bases, the J end by 7 bases, with 14 bases between. This CDR3 is 13 amino acids long. CDR1 and CDR2 (germline): SQVTM, ANQGSEA.

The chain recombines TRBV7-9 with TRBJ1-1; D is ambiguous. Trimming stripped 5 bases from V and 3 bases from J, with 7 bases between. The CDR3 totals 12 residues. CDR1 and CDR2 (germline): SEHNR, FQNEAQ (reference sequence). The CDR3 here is CASSLSYTEAFF. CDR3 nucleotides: TGTGCCAGCAGCCTGTCCTACACTGAAGCTTTCTTT.

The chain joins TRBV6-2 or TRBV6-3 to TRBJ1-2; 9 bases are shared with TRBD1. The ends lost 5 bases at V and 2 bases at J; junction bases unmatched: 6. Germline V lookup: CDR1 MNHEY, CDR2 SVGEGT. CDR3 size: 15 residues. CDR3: CASSLPGTGNYGYTF. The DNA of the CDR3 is TGTGCCAGCAGTCTTCCCGGGACAGGGAACTATGGCTACACCTTC.

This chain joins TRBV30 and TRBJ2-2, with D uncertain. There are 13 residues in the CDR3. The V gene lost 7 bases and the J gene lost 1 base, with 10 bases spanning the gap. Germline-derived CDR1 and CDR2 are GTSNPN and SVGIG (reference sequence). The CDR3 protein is CASSTGNTGELFF. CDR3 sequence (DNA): TGTGCCTCCTCGACGGGGAACACCGGGGAGCTGTTTTTT.

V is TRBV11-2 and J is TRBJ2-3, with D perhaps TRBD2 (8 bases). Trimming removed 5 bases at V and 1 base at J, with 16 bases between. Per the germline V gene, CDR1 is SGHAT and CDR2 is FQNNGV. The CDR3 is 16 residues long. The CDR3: CASSPGGTVRTDTQYF. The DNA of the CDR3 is TGTGCCAGCAGCCCGGGAGGGACAGTCCGCACAGATACGCAGTATTTT.

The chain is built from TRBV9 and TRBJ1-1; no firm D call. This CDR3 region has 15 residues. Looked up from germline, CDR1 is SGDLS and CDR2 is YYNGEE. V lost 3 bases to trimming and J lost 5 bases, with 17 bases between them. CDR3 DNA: TGTGCCAGCAGCGCCCCCGCCCGAGCGGAGACTGAAGCTTTCTTT. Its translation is CASSAPARAETEAFF.

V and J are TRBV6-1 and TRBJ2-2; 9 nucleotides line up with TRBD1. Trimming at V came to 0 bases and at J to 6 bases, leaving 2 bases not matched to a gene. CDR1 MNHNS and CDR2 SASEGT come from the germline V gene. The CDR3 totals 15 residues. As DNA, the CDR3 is TGTGCCAGCAGTGAAGCGCGACAGGGGGCCGGGGAGCTGTTTTTT. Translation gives CASSEARQGAGELFF.

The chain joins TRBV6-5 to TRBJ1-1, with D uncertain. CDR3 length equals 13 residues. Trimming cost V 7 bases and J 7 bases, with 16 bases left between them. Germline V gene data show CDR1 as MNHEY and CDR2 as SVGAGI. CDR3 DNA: TGTGCCAGCACCGACTCCCGCGTACTTGAAGCTTTCTTT. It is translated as CASTDSRVLEAFF.

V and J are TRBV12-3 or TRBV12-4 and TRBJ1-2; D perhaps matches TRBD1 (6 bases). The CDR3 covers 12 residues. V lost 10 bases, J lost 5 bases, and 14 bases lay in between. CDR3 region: CAITGSGYGYTF. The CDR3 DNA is TGTGCCATCACAGGGAGCGGATATGGCTACACCTTC.

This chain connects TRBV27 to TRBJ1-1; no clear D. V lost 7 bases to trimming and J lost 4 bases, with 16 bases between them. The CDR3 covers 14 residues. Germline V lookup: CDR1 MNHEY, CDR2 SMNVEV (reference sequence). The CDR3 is CASTSSTPSTEAFF. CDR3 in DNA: TGTGCCAGCACGTCTTCTACCCCGAGCACTGAAGCTTTCTTT.

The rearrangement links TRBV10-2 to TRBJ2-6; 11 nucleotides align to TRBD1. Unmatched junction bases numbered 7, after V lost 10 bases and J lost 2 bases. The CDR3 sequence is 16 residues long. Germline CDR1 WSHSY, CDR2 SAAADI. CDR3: CATGDRGVAGANVLTF. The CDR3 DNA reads TGCGCCACCGGGGACAGGGGGGTGGCTGGGGCCAACGTCCTGACTTTC.

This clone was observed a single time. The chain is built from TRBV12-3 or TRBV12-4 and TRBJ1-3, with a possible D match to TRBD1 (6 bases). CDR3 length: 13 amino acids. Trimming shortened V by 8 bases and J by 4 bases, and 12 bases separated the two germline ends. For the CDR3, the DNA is TGTGCCAGCTCCTCGGACAGAGGAAACACCATATATTTT. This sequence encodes CASSSDRGNTIYF.

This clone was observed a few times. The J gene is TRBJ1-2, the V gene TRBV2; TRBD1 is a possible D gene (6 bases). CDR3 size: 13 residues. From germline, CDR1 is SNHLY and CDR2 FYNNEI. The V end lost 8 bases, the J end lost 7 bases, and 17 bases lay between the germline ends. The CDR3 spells CASGLDSRIGYTF. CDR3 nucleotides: TGTGCCAGCGGACTGGACAGTCGGATTGGCTACACCTTC.

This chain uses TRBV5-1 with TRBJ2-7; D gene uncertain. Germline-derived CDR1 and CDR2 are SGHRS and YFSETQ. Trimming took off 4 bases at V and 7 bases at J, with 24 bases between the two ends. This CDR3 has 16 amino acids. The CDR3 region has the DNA TGCGCCAGCAGCACCCCTCCGAGAGGTATAGCAAGAGAGCAGTACTTC. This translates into CASSTPPRGIAREQYF.

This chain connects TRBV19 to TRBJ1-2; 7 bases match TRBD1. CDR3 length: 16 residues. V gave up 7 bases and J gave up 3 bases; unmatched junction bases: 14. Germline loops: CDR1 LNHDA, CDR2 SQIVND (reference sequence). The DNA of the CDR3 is TGTGCCAGTACTCCCAGGCCGACAGGGTTGCACTATGGCTACACCTTC. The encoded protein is CASTPRPTGLHYGYTF.

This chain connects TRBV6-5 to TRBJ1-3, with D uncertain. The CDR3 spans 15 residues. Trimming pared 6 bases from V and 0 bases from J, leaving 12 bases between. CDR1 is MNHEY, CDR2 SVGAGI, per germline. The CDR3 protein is CASSYARASGNTIYF. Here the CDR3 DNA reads TGTGCCAGCAGCTACGCAAGAGCCTCTGGAAACACCATATATTTT.

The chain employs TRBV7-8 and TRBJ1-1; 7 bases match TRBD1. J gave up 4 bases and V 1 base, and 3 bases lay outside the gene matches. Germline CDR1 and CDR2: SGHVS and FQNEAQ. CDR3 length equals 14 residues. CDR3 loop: CASSLGQGITEAFF. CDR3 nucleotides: TGTGCCAGCAGCTTAGGACAGGGAATCACTGAAGCTTTCTTT.

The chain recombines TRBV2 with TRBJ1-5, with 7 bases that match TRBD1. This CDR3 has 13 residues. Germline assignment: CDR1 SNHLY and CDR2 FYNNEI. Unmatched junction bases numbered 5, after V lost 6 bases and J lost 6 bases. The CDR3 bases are TGTGCCAGCAGCCCAGGGGGGACTCAGCCCCAGCATTTT. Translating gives CASSPGGTQPQHF.

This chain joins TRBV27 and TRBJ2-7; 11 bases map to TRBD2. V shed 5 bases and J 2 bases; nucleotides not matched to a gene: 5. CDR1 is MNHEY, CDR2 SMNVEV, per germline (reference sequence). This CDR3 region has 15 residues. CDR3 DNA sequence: TGTGCCAGCAGTCCCGGGACTAGCGGAACCTACGAGCAGTACTTC. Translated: CASSPGTSGTYEQYF.

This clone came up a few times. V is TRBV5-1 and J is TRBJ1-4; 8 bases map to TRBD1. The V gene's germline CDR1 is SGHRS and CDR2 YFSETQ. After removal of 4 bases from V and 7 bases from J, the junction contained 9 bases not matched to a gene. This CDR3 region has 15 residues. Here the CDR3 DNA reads TGCGCCAGCAGCAACGGACAGGGACGGGGTGAAAAACTGTTTTTT. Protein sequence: CASSNGQGRGEKLFF.